This section outlines one T cell receptor (beta chain) sequence together with its context. This sample stems from a study of T cell changes during pregnancy in multiple sclerosis. Libraries were prepared by immunoSEQ multiplex PCR; TCRdb keeps only in-frame clonotypes and omits some of them. Altogether about 79,000 clones are present, 75% to 95% being singletons, with the ten largest covering 0.45% to 0.6%. Germline assignment: CDR1 MDHEN and CDR2 SYDVKM. J was trimmed by 6 bases and V by 4 bases; bases with no gene match: 6. The CDR3 sequence is 14 residues long. The sequence came from a female donor with multiple sclerosis, enrolled in a pregnancy study. The genes are TRBV28 and TRBJ2-1, with 7 bases that match TRBD1. Here the sequenced sample was CD4+ T cells from peripheral blood mononuclear cells, taken in the second trimester of pregnancy. Here the CDR3 DNA reads TGTGCCAGCAGTTCACAGGGGACGGGCAATGAGCAGTTCTTC. This sequence encodes CASSSQGTGNEQFF.